This T cell receptor (beta chain) was sequenced in a study of vaccination effects on CD4 cells after COVID-19. Overall study: After the second dose, samples were taken at median day 72. Findings and caveats of the study: Clones induced by infection and by vaccine showed marked clonal contraction late after vaccination.

As concerns this clone: Antigen: not known.

Using immunoSEQ multiplex PCR, the repertoire was profiled, and TCRdb retains in-frame clones only, with some absent. The top ten hold about 10% of the sample, which has 17,000 or so clones, approximately 70% seen once. Sequencing followed a ViraFEST assay step that expanded antigen-specific CD4+ T cells with viral peptide pools. The culture ran for 10 days, and then CD4+ T cells were isolated. Each participant received a vaccine that was either BNT162b2 or mRNA-1273, given as two doses. None of these healthy vaccinees had been infected with SARS-CoV-2 before vaccination. On days 3 and 7, fresh IL-2 medium replaced half the medium. Trimming removed 2 bases at V and 1 base at J, with 7 bases between. Germline CDR1 and CDR2: MNHEY and SVGEGT. The CDR3 is 14 amino acids.

The V call is TRBV6-2 or TRBV6-3, the J call TRBJ2-3, with unresolved D. This clonotype originated in a human donor who received a COVID-19 vaccine. The specimen was CD4+ T cells from PBMCs cultured with SARS-CoV-2 spike peptides, collected after COVID-19 vaccination. CDR3 DNA sequence: TGTGCCAGCAGTTACGACGCGGGCACAGATACGCAGTATTTT. The encoded protein is CASSYDAGTDTQYF.